This T cell receptor beta chain was captured by sequencing in a study of blood T cell repertoires in COVID-19. Generated by immunoSEQ multiplex PCR, the TCRdb table keeps only in-frame clones and is missing some. Of 210,000 or so clones in the sample, around 80% were seen once. Per the germline V gene, CDR1 is SNHLY and CDR2 is FYNNEI. Trimming took 11 bases from V and 4 from J; bases not matched to a gene: 7. This CDR3 comprises 13 residues. The TCR originated in a woman older than 75 with active or convalescent COVID-19. The sequencing sample was made of peripheral blood. The genes are TRBV2 and TRBJ2-2, with 7 positions matching TRBD1. As DNA, the CDR3 is TGTGCCTTTTCCAGACAGGGCACCGGGGAGCTGTTTTTT. Translated: CAFSRQGTGELFF.